The rows below give T cell receptor beta chains drawn from one sample of a study of blood T cell repertoires in COVID-19. Libraries were prepared by immunoSEQ multiplex PCR; TCRdb keeps only in-frame clonotypes and omits some of them. The sample lists roughly 330,000 clones, around 89% seen once, with about 6% in the top ten. The specimen sequenced was peripheral blood. The receptors were sampled from a man between 18 and 35 years old who had recovered from COVID-19. The CDR3 runs from the conserved cysteine through the conserved F or W. D genes are given only for firm matches. Expanded clones are given a class, and other clones once, few, many or no size at all.

TRBV6-5	TRBJ2-7	NA	NA	12	TGTGCCAGCAGTTACAACGGTTACGAGCAGTACTTC	CASSYNGYEQYF
TRBV29-1	TRBJ1-6	NA	NA	17	TGCAGCGTTGACGGGTCGCGACCCACGGAGTATAATTCACCCCTCCACTTT	CSVDGSRPTEYNSPLHF
TRBV9	TRBJ1-2	NA	NA	14	TGTGCCAGCAGCGTAGGACAGTCTAACTATGGCTACACCTTC	CASSVGQSNYGYTF
TRBV5-5	TRBJ2-7	TRBD1	NA	13	TGTGCCAGCAGCTTGGGACAGGGCCGGGAGCAGTACTTC	CASSLGQGREQYF
TRBV19	TRBJ1-5	NA	NA	15	TGTGCCAGTAGTATAGGTCAGGGATTAGGTCAGCCCCAGCATTTT	CASSIGQGLGQPQHF
TRBV4-2	TRBJ2-6	TRBD1	NA	21	TGTGCCAGCAGCCCCTTGGGACAGGGGGCAAAAAGGGGGTCTGGGGCCAACGTCCTGACTTTC	CASSPLGQGAKRGSGANVLTF
TRBV6-2/TRBV6-3	TRBJ1-5	TRBD1	NA	17	TGTGCCAGCAGTTACATTGGGGGACAGGGAAACAATCAGCCCCAGCATTTT	CASSYIGGQGNNQPQHF
TRBV9	TRBJ1-1	TRBD1	NA	14	TGTGCCAGCAGCGTTCTGACAGGGCTCACTGAAGCTTTCTTT	CASSVLTGLTEAFF
TRBV5-1	TRBJ1-2	TRBD1	NA	15	TGCGCCAGCAGCCCGACAGGGGATGGAGTCTATGGCTACACCTTC	CASSPTGDGVYGYTF
TRBV11-1	TRBJ1-2	TRBD1	NA	15	TGTGCCAGCAGTTCTCGGGACAGGGTCCCCAATGGCTACACCTTC	CASSSRDRVPNGYTF
TRBV7-2	TRBJ1-1	NA	NA	15	TGTGCCAGCAGCTTAGCGAGCGGGATGGGTACTGAAGCTTTCTTT	CASSLASGMGTEAFF
TRBV5-4	TRBJ1-1	NA	few	13	TGTGCCAGCCTTACTAACGAGGGAGCTGAAGCTTTCTTT	CASLTNEGAEAFF
TRBV7-9	TRBJ2-1	TRBD1	NA	17	TGTGCCAGCAGCTTAGGCCGGGACAGGTGGGGCTACAATGAGCAGTTCTTC	CASSLGRDRWGYNEQFF
TRBV7-3	TRBJ2-7	TRBD1	NA	14	TGTGCCAGCAGCTTAGGGACAGGCTCCTACGAGCAGTACTTC	CASSLGTGSYEQYF
TRBV7-9	TRBJ1-4	NA	NA	14	TGTGCCAGCAGCCCGGTCCGGGGGGATGAAAAACTGTTTTTT	CASSPVRGDEKLFF
TRBV3-1/TRBV3-2	TRBJ1-3	TRBD1	NA	18	TGTGCCAGCAGCCTCATCTCCTCGACAGGGGCGGCTGGAAACACCATATATTTT	CASSLISSTGAAGNTIYF
TRBV2	TRBJ2-7	TRBD2	NA	18	TGTGCCAGCAGGAGGGGGGCTAGCGGGCTGGTACATTCCTACGAGCAGTACTTC	CASRRGASGLVHSYEQYF
TRBV29-1	TRBJ2-7	NA	NA	12	TGCAGCGTTGAAGATCCGCCGGGGACGGGAGACTTC	CSVEDPPGTGDF
TRBV10-1	TRBJ2-1	NA	NA	13	TGCGCCAGCAATCAGGGGGGAAGCGATGAGCAGTTCTTC	CASNQGGSDEQFF
TRBV7-8	TRBJ2-2	TRBD2	NA	16	TGTGCCAGCAGCCCTCCGGGACTAGCGTCCACCGGGGAGCTGTTTTTT	CASSPPGLASTGELFF
TRBV6-2/TRBV6-3	TRBJ1-2	NA	NA	14	TGTGCCAGCAGTGTCGCGGGGTCGGGCTATGGCTACACCTTC	CASSVAGSGYGYTF
TRBV2	TRBJ2-5	NA	NA	15	TGTGCCAGCAGTGGGGGGACACGGAGATCGGAGACCCAGTACTTC	CASSGGTRRSETQYF
TRBV12-3/TRBV12-4	TRBJ2-5	TRBD1	NA	13	TGTGCCAGCAGTACGGGACAGTTAGAGACCCAGTACTTC	CASSTGQLETQYF
TRBV19	TRBJ1-2	NA	NA	12	TGTGCCAGTAGTAACACCCACCTCGGCTACACCTTC	CASSNTHLGYTF
TRBV19	TRBJ2-2	NA	NA	13	TGTGCCAGTGGAGGCAGCTACACCGGGGAGCTGTTTTTT	CASGGSYTGELFF
TRBV19	TRBJ2-1	TRBD2	NA	17	TGTGCCAGTAGTAAGGGACTAGCGGGGGTCCCAGGGAATGAGCAGTTCTTC	CASSKGLAGVPGNEQFF
TRBV5-4	TRBJ1-2	NA	once	17	TGTGCCAGCAGCTCTCTTATGGGAGTGGGTTACACCTATGGCTACACCTTC	CASSSLMGVGYTYGYTF
TRBV18	TRBJ2-5	TRBD2	once	15	TGTGCCAGCTCGCTAACTAGCGGGTTCCAAGAGACCCAGTACTTC	CASSLTSGFQETQYF
TRBV25-1	TRBJ1-2	NA	once	12	TGTGCCAGCAGTGAAACACGGAGCGGCTACACCTTC	CASSETRSGYTF
TRBV6-6	TRBJ2-1	TRBD1	NA	14	TGTGCCAGCAGTTACGGGACAGGGTACAATGAGCAGTTCTTC	CASSYGTGYNEQFF
TRBV5-1	TRBJ2-3	TRBD2	NA	17	TGCGCCAGCAGCTTGGACATAGCGGGAGTGGGCACAGATACGCAGTATTTT	CASSLDIAGVGTDTQYF
TRBV19	TRBJ2-2	TRBD2	NA	18	TGTGCCAGTAGTGAAACCGGGACTAGCGGGAGGGCCGAGTCGGAGCTGTTTTTT	CASSETGTSGRAESELFF
TRBV6-5	TRBJ1-2	TRBD1	once	15	TGTGCCAGCAGTTTTTTCCTGACAGGGACCTATGGCTACACCTTC	CASSFFLTGTYGYTF
TRBV7-9	TRBJ1-6	NA	NA	15	TGTGCCAGCACCCTCGGGAACTCTTATAATTCACCCCTCCACTTT	CASTLGNSYNSPLHF
TRBV9	TRBJ1-2	TRBD1	few	15	TGTGCCAGCAGCGTGAGACAGGGGGGGATCTATGGCTACACCTTC	CASSVRQGGIYGYTF
TRBV30	TRBJ1-2	TRBD1	NA	14	TGTGCCTGGAGTGTACCTCTGGACAGGGACGGCTACACCTTC	CAWSVPLDRDGYTF
TRBV11-3	TRBJ2-7	TRBD2	NA	17	TGTGCCAGCAGCTTAGGAGGGACTAGCGGGACGTCCTACGAGCAGTACTTC	CASSLGGTSGTSYEQYF
TRBV7-2	TRBJ2-2	TRBD2	NA	18	TGTGCCAGCAGCCCGTGGACTAGCGGGGGGGTAAACACCGGGGAGCTGTTTTTT	CASSPWTSGGVNTGELFF
TRBV5-1	TRBJ1-1	TRBD1	NA	14	TGCGCCAGCAGCCCGGGACAGATGAACACTGAAGCTTTCTTT	CASSPGQMNTEAFF
TRBV4-2	TRBJ2-2	NA	few	16	TGTGCCAGCAGCCCTACCGTGCAGGGATACACCGGGGAGCTGTTTTTT	CASSPTVQGYTGELFF
TRBV20-1	TRBJ2-1	NA	once	11	TGCAGTGCTAGAAATATCGATGAGCAGTTCTTC	CSARNIDEQFF
TRBV7-9	TRBJ2-7	NA	NA	12	TGTGCCAGCAGCTTACGACTCTACGAGCAGTACTTC	CASSLRLYEQYF
TRBV19	TRBJ1-2	NA	NA	12	TGTGCCAGTAATACAGGGCTTGACGGCTACACCTTC	CASNTGLDGYTF
TRBV7-9	TRBJ2-4	NA	NA	9	TGTGCCAGCAGCTTAGTAGCCCGGTTC	CASSLVARF
TRBV18	TRBJ2-7	NA	NA	16	TGTGCCAGCTCACCACAGGGTGCTGGACAAATCTACGAGCAGTACTTC	CASSPQGAGQIYEQYF
TRBV5-4	TRBJ2-2	TRBD1	NA	14	TGTGCCAGCAGTAACGGACAGGGGATCGGGGAGCTGTTTTTT	CASSNGQGIGELFF
TRBV27	TRBJ1-6	NA	once	12	TGTGCCAGCAGTCCGCAGAATTCACCCCTCCACTTT	CASSPQNSPLHF
TRBV5-4	TRBJ1-2	NA	NA	15	TGTGCCAGCAGCTTGCAGGCGACAGTAAACTATGGCTACACCTTC	CASSLQATVNYGYTF
TRBV19	TRBJ1-5	TRBD1	NA	15	TGTGCCAGTAGTTCACAGGGGGCTGGGAATCAGCCCCAGCATTTT	CASSSQGAGNQPQHF
TRBV18	TRBJ1-1	TRBD1	NA	15	TGTGCCAGCTCACCCCTAGGACAGGGTGCCCTCCAAGCTTTCTTT	CASSPLGQGALQAFF
TRBV7-8	TRBJ1-1	TRBD1	NA	16	TGTGCCAGCAGCCAAAAATGGACAGGGCAGAACACTGAAGCTTTCTTT	CASSQKWTGQNTEAFF
TRBV7-9	TRBJ1-1	NA	NA	14	TGTGCCAGCAGCTTGGAGGCCGGGGGGACTGAAGCTTTCTTT	CASSLEAGGTEAFF
TRBV11-3	TRBJ2-5	TRBD2	NA	15	TGTGCCAGCAGCTTGGGATCGGGACTACAAGAGACCCAGTACTTC	CASSLGSGLQETQYF
TRBV7-9	TRBJ2-7	NA	NA	13	TGTGCCAGCAGCTTATCAGGGGACGACGAGCAGTACTTC	CASSLSGDDEQYF
TRBV9	TRBJ2-7	NA	NA	13	TGTGCCAGCATCGGCGGGACCACCTACGAGCAGTACTTC	CASIGGTTYEQYF
TRBV6-1	TRBJ2-1	NA	NA	16	TGTGCCAGCAGTGGAACAGGGATCAACTCCTACAATGAGCAGTTCTTC	CASSGTGINSYNEQFF
TRBV27	TRBJ2-1	TRBD2	NA	13	TGTGCCAGCAGCAAAGCGGGAGCGGATGAGCAGTTCTTC	CASSKAGADEQFF